This T cell receptor beta chain was documented in a study of cytotoxic CD8 clonotypes in ibrutinib-treated CLL. Study conclusions and caveats: Clonality went up at ibrutinib response and then declined back toward baseline at progression.

In germline, CDR1 is LGHNA, CDR2 YSLEER. This CDR3 has 15 amino acids. The V and J ends lost 4 bases and 2 bases respectively, with 13 bases between them. TCRdb's table, derived via immunoSEQ multiplex PCR, lists solely in-frame clones and lacks some. Of tens of thousands of clones detected, roughly 75% appear once; the ten largest clones hold approximately 7.2%. Points on this clone: Its specificity is unknown.

The J gene is TRBJ2-3, the V gene TRBV4-3; a possible D gene is TRBD1 (5 bases). The clonotype originates from a human donor with chronic lymphocytic leukemia. Sample: PBMCs, taken before ibrutinib treatment. CDR3 nucleotide sequence: TGCGCCAGCAGCCTAGGGCAGGGTGCCACAGATACGCAGTATTTT. This encodes CASSLGQGATDTQYF.